A single sample is the source of the 9 T cell receptor beta chains below, sequenced in a study of blood T cell repertoires in COVID-19 (TCRdb year 2020). Libraries were made using the immunoSEQ multiplex PCR assay. TCRdb obtained this table from immuneACCESS and retained in-frame rearrangements with V and J assigned. These tables miss some clones; where compared with another copy, unresolved V genes account for less than half of the shortfall, and the remainder is unexplained. For this sample the table gives about 300,000 clones, of which around 88% were detected only once. Together, the top ten hold approximately 1.1% of the sample. The specimen was peripheral blood. The receptors come from a woman aged 45 to 65 with acute or convalescent COVID-19.

This clone was counted only a few times. The chain has TRBV6-5 and TRBJ2-5; TRBD2 matches 8 bases. V was pared by 11 bases and J by 1 base, with 12 bases of the junction left unmatched. The CDR3 spans 15 residues. The germline V gene has CDR1 MNHEY and CDR2 SVGAGI. The CDR3 here is CAGRQGLVGQETQYF. DNA of the CDR3: TGTGCCGGGCGCCAGGGACTAGTGGGCCAAGAGACCCAGTACTTC.

This chain links TRBV19 with TRBJ1-4, with D possibly being TRBD1 (6 bases). Looked up from germline, CDR1 is LNHDA and CDR2 is SQIVND (reference sequence). The CDR3 length is 15 residues. The V gene lost 5 bases and the J gene lost 5 bases, with 15 bases spanning the gap. The CDR3 DNA follows: TGTGCCAGTAGTTCCACAGGGAAGAAGAATGAAAAACTGTTTTTT. This translates into CASSSTGKKNEKLFF.

The V gene is TRBV6-4, the J gene TRBJ2-3; 11 nucleotides align to TRBD2. The V segment lost 5 bases and the J segment 4 bases; nucleotides outside the gene matches: 11. Germline CDR1 MRHNA, CDR2 SNTAGT. The length of the CDR3 is 17 residues. The DNA of the CDR3 is TGTGCCAGCAGTCCATTAGCGGGAGGGCCCGGCGCAGATACGCAGTATTTT. Its protein is CASSPLAGGPGADTQYF.

V is TRBV2 and J is TRBJ1-5; 9 bases fit TRBD1. Trimming removed 1 base from V and 5 bases from J; junction bases left unmatched: 9. The CDR3 length is 17 residues. In germline, CDR1 is SNHLY, CDR2 FYNNEI. The CDR3 DNA follows: TGTGCCAGCAGTGAAGGGCGGGGACAGGGTTACGATCAGCCCCAGCATTTT. It codes for CASSEGRGQGYDQPQHF.

The V gene is TRBV2, the J gene TRBJ1-3; possibly TRBD1 for D (5 bases). V lost 6 bases, J lost 4 bases, and 16 bases lay in between. The CDR3 loop spans 15 amino acids. Germline V gives CDR1 SNHLY, CDR2 FYNNEI. The CDR3 here is CASRGDLQVGNTIYF. The CDR3 DNA reads TGTGCCAGCAGGGGGGACTTACAGGTCGGAAACACCATATATTTT.

This chain joins TRBV6-6 and TRBJ2-7; 8 nucleotides match TRBD1. The V gene's germline CDR1 is MNHNY and CDR2 SVGAGI (reference sequence). J was trimmed by 0 bases and V by 4 bases; bases with no gene match: 5. The CDR3 is 15 residues long. In DNA, the CDR3 is TGTGCCAGCAGTTCCCCGGACAGGGCCTCCTACGAGCAGTACTTC. It specifies CASSSPDRASYEQYF.

The chain has TRBV10-3 and TRBJ1-3; no clear D. V lost 0 bases and J 0 bases, leaving 9 bases between the germline ends. The CDR3 is 16 residues long. Germline V gives CDR1 ENHRY, CDR2 SYGVKD. The CDR3 bases are TGTGCCATCAGTGAGTCTCAAGCAGGCTCTGGAAACACCATATATTTT. Protein: CAISESQAGSGNTIYF.

The sample holds a few counts of this clone. The same CDR3 is also encoded by other DNA sequences in this sample. V is TRBV19 and J is TRBJ1-1; weak D call: TRBD1 (5 bases). Between the trimmed V and J ends, which lost 5 bases and 0 bases, there was a span of 7 bases. CDR3 size: 13 residues. The germline V gene has CDR1 LNHDA and CDR2 SQIVND (reference sequence). The DNA for the CDR3 is TGTGCCAGTAGTTCAGGGCTGAACACTGAAGCTTTCTTT. It codes for CASSSGLNTEAFF.

CDR3 region: CASSERASRSHEQFF. The CDR3 DNA reads as TGTGCCAGCAGTGAAAGGGCTAGCAGATCACATGAGCAGTTCTTC. The V and J genes are TRBV6-1 and TRBJ2-1; D is perhaps TRBD2 (5 bases). The CDR3 consists of 15 residues. Per the germline V gene, CDR1 is MNHNS and CDR2 is SASEGT. V lost 2 bases and J 8 bases, leaving 16 bases between the germline ends.